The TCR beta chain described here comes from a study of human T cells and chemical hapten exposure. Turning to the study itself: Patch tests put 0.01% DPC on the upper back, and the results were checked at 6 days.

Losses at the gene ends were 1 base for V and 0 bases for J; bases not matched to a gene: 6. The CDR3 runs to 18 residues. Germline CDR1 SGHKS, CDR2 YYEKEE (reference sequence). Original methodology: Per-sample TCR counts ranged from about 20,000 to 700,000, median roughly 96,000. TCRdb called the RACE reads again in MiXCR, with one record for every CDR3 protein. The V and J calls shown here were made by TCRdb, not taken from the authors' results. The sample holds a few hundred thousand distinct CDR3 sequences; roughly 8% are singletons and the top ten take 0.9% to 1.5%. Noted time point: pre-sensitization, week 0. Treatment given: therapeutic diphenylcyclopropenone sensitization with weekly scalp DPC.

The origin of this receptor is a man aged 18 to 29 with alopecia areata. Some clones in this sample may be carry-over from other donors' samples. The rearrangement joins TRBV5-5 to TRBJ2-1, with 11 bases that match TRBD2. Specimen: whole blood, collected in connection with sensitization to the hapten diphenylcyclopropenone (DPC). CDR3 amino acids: CASSLTLAGASSYNEQFF. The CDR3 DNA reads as TGTGCCAGCAGCTTGACACTAGCGGGGGCGAGCTCCTACAATGAGCAGTTCTTC.